These 9 T cell receptor beta chains originate from one sample sequenced in a study of blood T cell repertoires in COVID-19. Produced via immunoSEQ multiplex PCR; TCRdb's table is partial and in-frame only. This table holds 200,000 to 250,000 clones, 86% found once. The specimen was PBMCs or T cells enriched from blood (not recorded which). The receptors shown here come from a middle-aged woman with acute COVID-19.

J is TRBJ1-1 and V is TRBV9; TRBD1 agrees at 7 bases. The J segment lost 5 bases and the V segment lost 3 bases, leaving 10 bases of the junction unmatched. The germline V gene has CDR1 SGDLS and CDR2 YYNGEE. The CDR3 extends over 15 amino acids. CDR3 amino acids: CASSEGQGVWTEAFF. CDR3 nucleotide sequence: TGTGCCAGCAGCGAGGGCCAGGGGGTTTGGACTGAAGCTTTCTTT.

The chain has TRBV9 and TRBJ2-2; tentative D call: TRBD2 (5 bases). V lost 0 bases to trimming and J lost 7 bases, with 19 bases between them. The CDR3 has 17 amino acids. Per germline, CDR1 SGDLS and CDR2 YYNGEE. CDR3 bases: TGTGCCAGCAGCGTAGCGGGATTGGGTAAAGGAGGCGGGGAGCTGTTTTTT. Encoded protein: CASSVAGLGKGGGELFF. Looking up the rest from reference TRBV9 and TRBJ2-2 gives the full variable domain: DSGVTQTPKHLITATGQRVTLRCSPRSGDLSVYWYQQSLDQGLQFLIQYYNGEERAKGNILERFSAQQFPDLHSELNLSSLELGDSALYFCASSVAGLGKGGGELFFGEGSRLTVL.

This clone was recorded once. The chain combines TRBV7-3 with TRBJ1-5; weak D call: TRBD1 (5 bases). CDR3 length: 14 amino acids. Germline V gene sequence: CDR1 SGHTA, CDR2 FQGTGA. V was clipped by 7 bases and J by 7 bases, with 17 bases between them. The CDR3 DNA sequence: TGTGCCAGCACCCCTGGAGGGGTTTCGCAGCCCCAGCATTTT. Translated, it gives CASTPGGVSQPQHF.

The rearrangement joins TRBV7-2 to TRBJ2-2; D is perhaps TRBD2 (5 bases). Trimming removed 8 bases from V and 0 bases from J, with 10 bases in between. CDR3 length: 14 amino acids. CDR1 is SGHTA and CDR2 is FQGNSA in the germline V gene. CDR3 DNA sequence: TGTGCCAGCCGCGAGGGCGCGAACACCGGGGAGCTGTTTTTT. Its translation is CASREGANTGELFF.

This clone was detected only a few times. V and J are TRBV3-1 (or the pseudogene TRBV3-2) and TRBJ1-4; no clear D. Germline assignment: CDR1 LGHDT and CDR2 YNNKEL (reference sequence). V lost 4 bases and J lost 8, with 11 bases in between. The CDR3 is made up of 13 amino acids. CDR3 sequence reads: CASSPTPGEKLFF. In nucleotides, the CDR3 is TGTGCCAGCAGCCCGACCCCGGGGGAAAAACTGTTTTTT.

J is TRBJ1-6 and V is TRBV3-1 (or the pseudogene TRBV3-2), with a tentative D call TRBD1 (5 bases). Trimming left V 5 bases short and J 5 bases short, with 7 bases between. The CDR3 is 13 amino acids. Germline lookup yields CDR1 LGHDT and CDR2 YNNKEL (reference sequence). Written as DNA, the CDR3 is TGTGCCAGCAGCTCCAGGGATAATTCACCCCTCCACTTT. Translating gives CASSSRDNSPLHF.

The chain links TRBV27 to TRBJ2-7; unclear D gene. Per germline, CDR1 MNHEY and CDR2 SMNVEV (reference sequence). The V end lost 1 base, the J end lost 1 base, and 5 bases lay between the germline ends. The CDR3 loop spans 13 amino acids. CDR3 sequence (DNA): TGTGCCAGCAGTTTATATAGTTCCTACGAGCAGTACTTC. Residues: CASSLYSSYEQYF.

The chain uses TRBV5-1 and TRBJ1-2, with 9 bases that match TRBD1. The junction had 3 bases not matched to a gene; V was cut back by 4 bases and J by 2 bases. The CDR3 sequence is 14 residues long. Germline CDR1 SGHRS, CDR2 YFSETQ. The CDR3 is CASSAGQGNYGYTF. In DNA, the CDR3 is TGCGCCAGCAGCGCGGGACAGGGCAACTATGGCTACACCTTC.

The chain joins TRBV25-1 to TRBJ2-2; D is perhaps TRBD1 (5 bases). The CDR3 runs 13 residues. V was trimmed by 7 bases and J by 5 bases, leaving 11 bases between them. CDR1 is MGHDK, CDR2 SYGVNS, per germline. CDR3 in DNA: TGTGCCAGCAAAGCACAGGAGACCGGGGAGCTGTTTTTT. Protein product: CASKAQETGELFF.